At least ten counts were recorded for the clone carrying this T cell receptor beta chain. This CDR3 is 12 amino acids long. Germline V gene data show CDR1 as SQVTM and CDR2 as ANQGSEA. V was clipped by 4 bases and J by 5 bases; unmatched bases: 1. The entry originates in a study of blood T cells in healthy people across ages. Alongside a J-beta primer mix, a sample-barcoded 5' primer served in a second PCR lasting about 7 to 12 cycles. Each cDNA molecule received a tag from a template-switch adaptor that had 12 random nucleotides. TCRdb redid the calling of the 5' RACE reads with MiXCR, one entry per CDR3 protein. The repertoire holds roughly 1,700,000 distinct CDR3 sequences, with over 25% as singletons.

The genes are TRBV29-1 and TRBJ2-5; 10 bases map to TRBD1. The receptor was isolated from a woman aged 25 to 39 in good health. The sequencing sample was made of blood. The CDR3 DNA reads TGCAGCGTTGGGACAGGGGGGGAGACCCAGTACTTC. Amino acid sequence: CSVGTGGETQYF.